The entry below describes one TCR beta chain. Antigen unknown. Assay used: immunoSEQ multiplex PCR; TCRdb lists only in-frame clones, some missing. The sample holds 2 million to 2.5 million clones, about 95% seen once. This sample stems from a study of shared clonotypes between healthy human individuals. The V gene end was trimmed by 1 base and the J gene end by 2 bases; junction bases not matched to a gene: 7. This CDR3 is 16 amino acids long. Germline V gene sequence: CDR1 SGHRS, CDR2 YFSETQ. Notes on the study in general: Naive CD4 clonotypes were shared across a few donors at around 5.4%.

The sample comprised naive CD4+ T cells sorted from blood. This sample's subset: CD45RA+ positively selected. The sequence was obtained from a man aged 18 to 30 in good health. This rearrangement joins TRBV5-1 to TRBJ2-5; TRBD2 agrees at 8 bases. CDR3 loop: CASSLSSGAAQETQYF. CDR3 nucleotides: TGCGCCAGCAGCTTGAGTAGCGGGGCGGCACAAGAGACCCAGTACTTC.